This record covers a single T cell receptor beta chain. Its recognized antigen is unknown. No base-level quality is on record; no much larger clone is a single base apart. The V and J ends are trimmed by 4 bases and 1 base, leaving 19 bases between them. The CDR3 starts with the cysteine, ends with the phenylalanine, and has 17 residues. CDR3 DNA only is kept here, 51 bases in frame from base 1. CDR1 is given as LGHDT and CDR2 as YNNKEL, both from the germline V gene (reference sequence). Libraries were built with multiplex PCR. The reads were generated on an Illumina HiSeq 4000. CDR3 regions were amplified by Arm-PCR with iRepertoire HTBI primers to construct TCR beta libraries. Before sequencing, the PCR products went through gel purification. The study's own analysis went as follows. Gene usage analysis of CDR3 amino acid clonotypes used the approximately 62 TRBV and about 14 TRBJ segments found across samples. COPE and FqMerger were used to merge filtered high-quality paired reads into contigs. BLAST was used to align contigs to the IMGT TRBV, TRBD and TRBJ reference genes, and CDR3 was defined following IMGT. Clonotypes above 0.1% frequency were classified as highly expanded clones. Shannon entropy served as the measure of repertoire diversity, while the Gini coefficient captured V-J evenness. Clonotypes shared by more than one individual were considered public. Starting from the raw public reads, TCRdb applied fastp trimming at Q25, assembled clones with MiXCR and retained in-frame beta chains. Records with the same CDR3 protein are collapsed into one entry carrying the most frequent genes and DNA. What appears here as the V and J calls and clone size reflects TCRdb's work, not the paper's. Present in this sample are 650,000 to 700,000 distinct CDR3 sequences, 25% to 30% of which were seen just once. Roughly 46% of the sample goes to the ten largest clones.

The sample's time point, from its label and the paper: persistent/refractory GD, antithyroid drugs over 5 years with positive TRAb. For both TCR sequencing and RNA sequencing, RNA was extracted from PBMCs using TRIzol. The diagnosis of Graves' disease was made according to American Thyroid Association guidelines. Recruitment of patients was carried out at an endocrinology department in Xi'an, China. From each patient, around 8.3 milliliters of peripheral blood was collected into an EDTA anticoagulant tube. Ficoll Paque Plus density gradient separation was used to isolate PBMCs, and no additional T cell sorting was done. An Agilent 2100 Bioanalyzer and agarose gel were used to check RNA quality, while a NanoDrop 2000 measured RNA concentration. The entry originates in a study of regulatory T cells in long-lasting Graves disease (dated by TCRdb to 2020 to 2022). Study-wide context: To count as having persistent Graves' disease, a patient had to have received antithyroid drug treatment for over 5 years with TSH receptor autoantibodies remaining persistently positive. The study was conducted in China and was registered as a clinical trial. Persistent Graves' disease patients were compared with newly diagnosed Graves' disease patients by peripheral blood TCR sequencing and RNA sequencing. In the clinical cohort, patients with persistent Graves' disease had used antithyroid drugs for an average of about 9.4 years. A total of roughly 33 samples underwent TCR sequencing: around 13 from persistent and approximately 20 from newly diagnosed Graves' disease patients.

Study-wide findings and limitations: The study examined only peripheral blood because the primary lesion, thyroid tissue, could not be accessed. Sequencing and analysis were restricted to the TCR beta chain. More public clonotypes were shared among persistent patients (more than 2,500) than among newly diagnosed patients (966). Persistent disease showed preferential use of TRBV28, TRBJ1-2 and TRBJ2-5, whereas newly diagnosed disease favored TRBV20-1 and TRBJ2-1. The authors noted that the small sample size was a limitation that may lower accuracy. Lower TCR Shannon entropy and fewer highly expanded clones were observed in persistent Graves' disease patients than in newly diagnosed patients, which suggested clonal expansion.

The clonotype comes from a female donor with Graves disease. The chain is encoded by TRBV3-1 joined to TRBJ1-1; tentative D gene TRBD1, with 5 bases matching. The sequenced sample was peripheral blood mononuclear cells (PBMCs), obtained when the disease was refractory, from a patient treated with antithyroid drugs. The sequenced DNA: TGTGCCAGCAGCCTCCAATACAAGGACACCTCGAACACTGAAGCTTTCTTT. Protein translation: CASSLQYKDTSNTEAFF.